This TCR beta chain was identified during a study of response to subunit inactivated influenza vaccine. General study points: It was the authors' suggestion that each seasonal influenza vaccination recruits few new T cells.

This clonotype was found once. The antigen is not known. Using its own MiXCR run on the RT-PCR reads, TCRdb lists one record per CDR3 protein. The sample has hundreds of thousands of distinct CDR3 sequences, approximately 7.6% seen once. The receptor comes from a man between 50 and 69 years old who received an inactivated influenza vaccine. The source was PBMCs from blood, collected around 25 months after vaccination.

CDR3: CASNREPQHF. Written as DNA, the CDR3 is TGTGCCAGTAACAGGGAGCCCCAGCATTTT. The chain recombines TRBV19 with TRBJ1-5, with a weak D call TRBD1 (6 bases). Looked up from germline, CDR1 is LNHDA and CDR2 is SQIVND (reference sequence). The V end lost 7 bases, the J end lost 8 bases, and 6 bases lay between the germline ends. There are 10 residues in the CDR3.